A single sample gave rise to the 19 T cell receptor beta chains below, sequenced in a study of cytomegalovirus exposure and HLA in healthy donors. Primers: 60 Vbeta forward and 13 Jbeta reverse. This table comes from immunoSEQ multiplex PCR, and its TCRdb copy is limited to in-frame clones, with some not included. The sample records 35,000 to 55,000 clones, roughly 51% being singletons. The source material was PBMCs. The receptors were sampled from a man aged 55 to 70 in good health and CMV-seronegative.

The rearrangement links TRBV25-1 to TRBJ2-2; 8 bases align to TRBD2. The CDR3 runs 13 residues. Germline-derived CDR1 and CDR2 are MGHDK and SYGVNS. V lost 3 bases to trimming and J lost 7 bases; unmatched junction nucleotides: 1. The CDR3 nucleotides are TGTGCCAGCAGTGATAGCGGGGTCGGGGAGCTGTTTTTT. The encoded protein is CASSDSGVGELFF.

V is TRBV30 and J is TRBJ1-4, with D possibly matching TRBD1 (5 bases). Looked up from germline, CDR1 is GTSNPN and CDR2 is SVGIG (reference sequence). With 1 base removed from V and 2 bases from J, the gap between germline ends came to 8 bases. CDR3 length: 14 residues. In DNA, the CDR3 is TGTGCCTGGAGTGACGGGACTACTAATGAAAAACTGTTTTTT. Its translation is CAWSDGTTNEKLFF.

The chain couples TRBV28 to TRBJ1-2; perhaps TRBD1 as D (5 bases). CDR1 and CDR2 (germline): MDHEN, SYDVKM. The CDR3 totals 14 residues. V lost 8 bases to trimming and J lost 0 bases, with 13 bases between them. CDR3 residues: CASLDRGANYGYTF. The CDR3 coding sequence is TGTGCCAGCCTGGACCGGGGGGCTAACTATGGCTACACCTTC.

V gene TRBV7-2 combines with J gene TRBJ1-2; D might be TRBD1 (5 bases). Trimming left V 5 bases short and J 4 bases short, with 8 bases between. The CDR3 contains 12 residues. Per germline, CDR1 SGHTA and CDR2 FQGNSA. CDR3 bases: TGTGCCAGCAGCGTCCAGGGCTATGGCTACACCTTC. Translation gives CASSVQGYGYTF.

This clone was observed a handful of times. This chain joins TRBV6-5 and TRBJ1-5, with D tentatively TRBD1 (6 bases). Germline CDR1 reads MNHEY; CDR2 reads SVGAGI. The germline V and J ends were trimmed by 6 bases and 0 bases, with 12 bases remaining between them. The CDR3 has 15 residues. The CDR3 nucleotides are TGTGCCAGCAGATTCCAGGGGAATAGCAATCAGCCCCAGCATTTT. As protein: CASRFQGNSNQPQHF.

V is TRBV7-2 and J is TRBJ2-2; TRBD2 matches at 11 bases. Trimming cost V 5 bases and J 5 bases; bases outside gene matches: 4. This CDR3 has 15 residues. Germline V gene data show CDR1 as SGHTA and CDR2 as FQGNSA. The chain's CDR3 is CASSELAGGTGELFF. The CDR3 coding sequence is TGTGCCAGCAGCGAGCTAGCGGGAGGAACCGGGGAGCTGTTTTTT.

This chain uses TRBV7-3 with TRBJ1-1; the match to TRBD1 covers 7 bases. V shed 4 bases and J 5 bases; nucleotides not matched to a gene: 7. The CDR3 is made up of 14 amino acids. The germline CDR1 and CDR2 sequences are SGHTA and FQGTGA. In nucleotides, the CDR3 is TGTGCCAGCAGCTCGACCGGGACAGAGACTGAAGCTTTCTTT. Translation: CASSSTGTETEAFF.

V usage is TRBV29-1 and J usage is TRBJ1-1; D not certain. Germline V gene data show CDR1 as SQVTM and CDR2 as ANQGSEA. Between the trimmed V and J ends, which lost 3 bases and 2 bases, there was a span of 7 bases. This CDR3 contains 12 residues. The CDR3 DNA reads TGCAGCGTTGAGCGGCTAAACACTGAAGCTTTCTTT. Translation: CSVERLNTEAFF.

V is TRBV28 and J is TRBJ2-7; 8 nucleotides align to TRBD2. The CDR3 runs to 14 residues. Germline V gives CDR1 MDHEN, CDR2 SYDVKM. With 7 bases clipped from V and 0 bases from J, the junction kept 5 bases outside the gene matches. CDR3 amino acids: CASTWSGSSYEQYF. The CDR3 coding sequence is TGTGCCAGCACCTGGAGCGGGAGCTCCTACGAGCAGTACTTC.

This rearrangement joins TRBV7-2 to TRBJ1-2, with TRBD1 matching over 7 bases. The CDR3 is 13 amino acids. Germline CDR1 SGHTA, CDR2 FQGNSA. The trim removed 4 bases at V and 5 bases at J, leaving 4 bases unmatched. The CDR3 DNA reads TGTGCCAGCAGCTCGGGACAGAATTATGGCTACACCTTC. This sequence encodes CASSSGQNYGYTF. Together with reference TRBV7-2 and TRBJ1-2, the CDR3 gives the full variable domain: GAGVSQSPSNKVTEKGKDVELRCDPISGHTALYWYRQSLGQGLEFLIYFQGNSAPDKSGLPSDRFSAERTGGSVSTLTIQRTQQEDSAVYLCASSSGQNYGYTFGSGTRLTVV.

V is TRBV5-5 and J is TRBJ2-5, with TRBD1 identical over 8 bases. The CDR3 is 16 amino acids. CDR1 SGHKS and CDR2 YYEKEE come from the germline V gene (reference sequence). The junction had 13 bases not matched to a gene; V was cut back by 4 bases and J by 5 bases. The CDR3 region is CASSPVGTGTMETQYF. The DNA of the CDR3 is TGTGCCAGCAGCCCCGTCGGGACAGGTACGATGGAGACCCAGTACTTC.

The J gene is TRBJ2-3, the V gene TRBV29-1, with TRBD2 matching over 7 bases. V dropped 0 bases and J dropped 2; count of bases not matched to a gene: 11. CDR3 length: 17 amino acids. The germline gives CDR1 SQVTM, CDR2 ANQGSEA. This CDR3 reads CSVEEIRLAEYTDTQYF. The CDR3 DNA is TGCAGCGTTGAAGAAATCAGACTAGCAGAATACACAGATACGCAGTATTTT.

This clone has more than one count but fewer than ten. The gene calls are TRBV7-6 and TRBJ2-3; TRBD1 aligns across 7 bases. Unmatched junction bases numbered 2, after V lost 1 base and J lost 4 bases. The CDR3 is made up of 14 amino acids. Looked up from germline, CDR1 is SGHVS and CDR2 is FNYEAQ. CDR3 bases: TGTGCCAGCAGCTTAGAGGGGGCATCAGATACGCAGTATTTT. Residues: CASSLEGASDTQYF.

This chain uses TRBV5-5 with TRBJ1-2; TRBD1 is a possible D gene (5 bases). V lost 0 bases to trimming and J lost 8 bases, with 11 bases between them. This CDR3 spans 13 amino acids. Germline V gives CDR1 SGHKS, CDR2 YYEKEE (reference sequence). The DNA for the CDR3 is TGTGCCAGCAGCTTGGCCATAGGGGTCGGCTACACCTTC. Translation: CASSLAIGVGYTF.

Only one count was recorded for this clone. V is TRBV29-1 and J is TRBJ1-2; perhaps TRBD1 as D (5 bases). The V gene lost 3 bases and the J gene lost 8 bases, with 10 bases spanning the gap. The CDR3 spans 11 residues. The germline CDR1 and CDR2 sequences are SQVTM and ANQGSEA. In DNA form, the CDR3 reads TGCAGCGTTGATAGGGGCTTGGGCTACACCTTC. Protein: CSVDRGLGYTF.

This chain links TRBV5-8 with TRBJ2-1; no definite D call. Trimming left V 3 bases short and J 10 bases short, with 14 bases between. Germline values: CDR1 SGHTS, CDR2 YDEGEE. This CDR3 region has 13 residues. CDR3 sequence: CASSYPLRGEQFF. The CDR3 DNA sequence: TGTGCCAGCAGCTATCCCCTCCGTGGCGAGCAGTTCTTC.

The chain links TRBV7-2 to TRBJ2-5; no definite D call. Germline V gene lookup returns CDR1 SGHTA and CDR2 FQGNSA. CDR3 length equals 11 residues. V gave up 6 bases and J gave up 4 bases, with 6 bases separating them. CDR3 bases: TGTGCCAGCAGTTCCATAGAGACCCAGTACTTC. Residues: CASSSIETQYF.

This clone occurred a few times. This sequence joins TRBV6-1 and TRBJ1-2, with D tentatively TRBD1 (5 bases). The CDR3 length is 11 residues. V dropped 11 bases and J dropped 6 bases, with 13 bases sitting between them. Germline V gives CDR1 MNHNS, CDR2 SASEGT. The CDR3 nucleotides are TGTGCCGGCGGGGGGGTTCATGGCTACACCTTC. This codes for CAGGGVHGYTF.

This clone was detected only a few times. V is TRBV30 and J is TRBJ1-2, with no clear D. This CDR3 spans 12 amino acids. The ends were cut back, 7 bases at V and 7 bases at J, with 16 bases in the middle. Per germline, CDR1 GTSNPN and CDR2 SVGIG (reference sequence). The CDR3 is CALIGVGIGYTF. CDR3 DNA: TGTGCCTTAATTGGTGTGGGCATTGGCTACACCTTC.